The rows below give T cell receptor beta chains drawn from one sample of a study of identical twins. TCRdb re-analysed the 5' RACE reads in MiXCR, keeping a single row per CDR3 protein. This sample has over 200,000 distinct CDR3 sequences, with 6.5% found just once. This same sample was also part of a study on T cells expressing NK-cell markers.

Sequencing was done on a sample of CD8+ T cells sorted from blood. The receptors originated from a woman aged 18-30 years in good health. CDR3s include the opening cysteine and the closing phenylalanine or tryptophan. A D gene is named only where the DNA matches it firmly. The size field is filled for only some rows; it gives once, few, many or a size class.

d_gene	v_gene	j_gene	abundance	CDR3nt	CDR3aa
-	TRBV21-1	TRBJ2-1	-	TGTGCCAGCAGCAAACCCATGGCGGAGAAGCGCTCCTACAATGAGCAGTTCTTC	CASSKPMAEKRSYNEQFF
TRBD2	TRBV12-5	TRBJ2-1	-	TGTGCTAGTGGTCCACAGAGCGGGAGATCCTACAATGAGCAGTTCTTC	CASGPQSGRSYNEQFF
-	TRBV4-2	TRBJ2-1	-	TGTGCCAGCAGCCAAGACACGGGCGGCCGCTACAATGAGCAGTTCTTC	CASSQDTGGRYNEQFF
-	TRBV10-1	TRBJ2-3	few	TGCGCCAGCAAGGACCCAGCGGCAGATACGCAGTATTTT	CASKDPAADTQYF
TRBD1	TRBV6-2/TRBV6-3	TRBJ2-7	many	TGTGCCAGCAGTTACTCGAACCTGGACAGGGGTGGATACGAGCAGTACTTC	CASSYSNLDRGGYEQYF
-	TRBV7-9	TRBJ1-1	few	TGTGCCAGCAGCTTAATTCCTTCCCCGGGCTCTGAAGCTTTCTTT	CASSLIPSPGSEAFF
-	TRBV3-1	TRBJ1-4	-	TGTGCCAGCACCCAAGGAGGCGCAACTAATGAAAAACTGTTTTTT	CASTQGGATNEKLFF
-	TRBV12-3/TRBV12-4	TRBJ2-6	few	TGTGCCACCTCGGGGTTGAGCTCTGGGGCCAACGTCCTGACTTTC	CATSGLSSGANVLTF
-	TRBV11-3	TRBJ2-5	few	TGTGCCAGCAGCTGGTCCAAAGAGACCCAGTACTTC	CASSWSKETQYF
TRBD2	TRBV4-1	TRBJ2-1	-	TGCGCCAGCAGCCGGTCAGCGGGGAGTGAGCAGTTCTTC	CASSRSAGSEQFF
TRBD1	TRBV5-1	TRBJ1-1	many	TGCGCCAGCAGCTTGGCCCGGACAGGACTTAACACTGAAGCTTTCTTT	CASSLARTGLNTEAFF
-	TRBV7-3	TRBJ2-6	-	TGTGCCAGCAGCTTCTACGCGGGGGCCATCTCTGGGGCCAACGTCCTGACTTTC	CASSFYAGAISGANVLTF
-	TRBV11-2	TRBJ2-1	few	TGTGCCAGCAGAAACCAGGGGAGTGAGCAGTTCTTC	CASRNQGSEQFF
-	TRBV4-3	TRBJ2-1	many	TGCGCCAGCAGCCAAGGGGCCCTAGCTCATGAGCAGTTCTTC	CASSQGALAHEQFF
-	TRBV6-5	TRBJ2-7	-	TGTGCCAGCAGTTACTCGGGGACTCAAGGATACTACGAGCAGTACTTC	CASSYSGTQGYYEQYF
-	TRBV11-3	TRBJ1-1	-	TGTGCCAGCAGCCCGCCCCACGGGAACACTGAAGCTTTCTTT	CASSPPHGNTEAFF
-	TRBV12-3/TRBV12-4	TRBJ1-1	many	TGTGCCAGCAACGAGCACGGGTCGAACACTGAAGCTTTCTTT	CASNEHGSNTEAFF
TRBD1	TRBV7-2	TRBJ2-5	-	TGTGCCAGCAGCTCGGGACAGGGGCTACCAGAGACCCAGTACTTC	CASSSGQGLPETQYF
TRBD2	TRBV12-3/TRBV12-4	TRBJ2-3	few	TGTGCCACCTCACCACGGGAGGGCCCTGTAGATACGCAGTATTTT	CATSPREGPVDTQYF
TRBD2	TRBV12-3/TRBV12-4	TRBJ2-2	-	TGTGCCAGCAAACCGAGGTCGGGGAGGGGAAGGGCCGGGGAGCTGTTTTTT	CASKPRSGRGRAGELFF
-	TRBV7-8	TRBJ2-3	many	TGTGCCAGCAGCTTAGCACCGTCGGTTTCCAGCACAGATACGCAGTATTTT	CASSLAPSVSSTDTQYF
TRBD2	TRBV5-1	TRBJ2-7	many	TGCGCCAGCAGCGCCCGGGCGGGAGTCTACGAGCAGTACTTC	CASSARAGVYEQYF
-	TRBV9	TRBJ2-2	few	TGTGCCAGCAGCGCTGGAAGGGGGGCCGGGGAGCTGTTTTTT	CASSAGRGAGELFF
TRBD1	TRBV12-3/TRBV12-4	TRBJ2-1	-	TGTGCCAGCAGTTCAAAGACAGGGTCGTGGGAGCAGTTCTTC	CASSSKTGSWEQFF
TRBD1	TRBV7-9	TRBJ1-1	many	TGTGCCAGCAGCATACCGACAGGGGCGAACACTGAAGCTTTCTTT	CASSIPTGANTEAFF
-	TRBV7-9	TRBJ2-7	few	TGTGCCAGCAGCCCAAGTTCGGGGGACGAGCAGTACTTC	CASSPSSGDEQYF